This is a list of T cell receptor beta chains from one sample in a study of CD8 T cells in ankylosing spondylitis. From the 5' RACE reads, TCRdb called clonotypes with MiXCR, one entry per CDR3 protein. The sample lists some 250,000 distinct CDR3 sequences, about 10% seen once, with under 8% in the top ten. Sequenced sample: blood, either unsorted or a sorted T cell fraction (not recorded which). All receptors derive from a male donor with ankylosing spondylitis or in good health (not recorded which). Both conserved end residues are part of each CDR3. Each record gives: clone size, V gene, D gene, J gene, CDR3 DNA, CDR3 protein. The D gene is left open where the match is weak. The size of a clone is reported for some rows only, either as once, few or many, or as a class for expanded clones.

clone size: few; V gene: TRBV11-2; D gene: TRBD2; J gene: TRBJ2-4; CDR3 DNA: TGTGCCAGCAGCGTAACCGAGGGAGGGGTAGGCATTCAGTACTTC; CDR3 protein: CASSVTEGGVGIQYF
clone size: many; V gene: TRBV20-1; D gene: .; J gene: TRBJ2-3; CDR3 DNA: TGCAGTGCTCCTGGGGCGGGCACAGATACGCAGTATTTT; CDR3 protein: CSAPGAGTDTQYF
clone size: many; V gene: TRBV12-3/TRBV12-4; D gene: .; J gene: TRBJ2-1; CDR3 DNA: TGTGCCAGCAGCTCCGGACTACTCAATGAGCAGTTCTTC; CDR3 protein: CASSSGLLNEQFF
clone size: many; V gene: TRBV20-1; D gene: TRBD2; J gene: TRBJ2-5; CDR3 DNA: TGCAGTGCTAGAGCGGGGGGACTAGCGGGGGGCGTGATGTGGGAGACCCAGTACTTC; CDR3 protein: CSARAGGLAGGVMWETQYF
clone size: .; V gene: TRBV19; D gene: .; J gene: TRBJ2-1; CDR3 DNA: TGTGCCACCTCCTCTCCCTCCTACAATGAGCAGTTCTTC; CDR3 protein: CATSSPSYNEQFF
clone size: few; V gene: TRBV20-1; D gene: .; J gene: TRBJ2-3; CDR3 DNA: TGCAGTGCTAGGCTATGGCGGGCTTCCACAGATACGCAGTATTTT; CDR3 protein: CSARLWRASTDTQYF
clone size: once; V gene: TRBV7-3; D gene: .; J gene: TRBJ2-7; CDR3 DNA: TGTGCCAGCAGCTTAACTACGGACGTAGGAACCTACGAGCAGTACTTC; CDR3 protein: CASSLTTDVGTYEQYF
clone size: .; V gene: TRBV5-1; D gene: TRBD1; J gene: TRBJ1-5; CDR3 DNA: TGCGCCAGCAGCGAGGGACAGGGGAATCAGCCCCAGCATTTT; CDR3 protein: CASSEGQGNQPQHF
clone size: many; V gene: TRBV27; D gene: .; J gene: TRBJ2-5; CDR3 DNA: TGTGCCACCAGGAGGGTAGGGGAGGAAAAAGAGACCCAGTACTTC; CDR3 protein: CATRRVGEEKETQYF
clone size: many; V gene: TRBV5-1; D gene: .; J gene: TRBJ2-3; CDR3 DNA: TGCGCCAGCAGCTCGGGGTTCCCCCCACCGTCAGATACGCAGTATTTT; CDR3 protein: CASSSGFPPPSDTQYF
clone size: many; V gene: TRBV5-1; D gene: .; J gene: TRBJ2-1; CDR3 DNA: TGCGCCAGCAGCTTTGGTGACAGCAGATACAATGAGCAGTTCTTC; CDR3 protein: CASSFGDSRYNEQFF
clone size: many; V gene: TRBV7-2; D gene: TRBD1; J gene: TRBJ1-1; CDR3 DNA: TGTGCCAGCAGACGGCCAGGGGGCACTGAAGCTTTCTTT; CDR3 protein: CASRRPGGTEAFF
clone size: .; V gene: TRBV7-9; D gene: .; J gene: TRBJ1-2; CDR3 DNA: TGTGCCAGCAGCTTACAGGGCCCAGCTAACTATGGCTACACCTTC; CDR3 protein: CASSLQGPANYGYTF
clone size: many; V gene: TRBV6-5; D gene: TRBD2; J gene: TRBJ2-5; CDR3 DNA: TGTGCCAGCAGTTACTCGAAGTCTAGCGGGGGGGCTTTGGAGACCCAGTACTTC; CDR3 protein: CASSYSKSSGGALETQYF
clone size: many; V gene: TRBV29-1; D gene: .; J gene: TRBJ1-2; CDR3 DNA: TGCAGCGTTGAGCGGTATGACAAGACTAACTATGGCTACACCTTC; CDR3 protein: CSVERYDKTNYGYTF
clone size: .; V gene: TRBV4-1; D gene: .; J gene: TRBJ2-7; CDR3 DNA: TGCGCCAGCAACTTAATGGTGGGATACGAGCAGTACTTC; CDR3 protein: CASNLMVGYEQYF
clone size: .; V gene: TRBV20-1; D gene: TRBD2; J gene: TRBJ2-4; CDR3 DNA: TGCAGTGCTCAACCAGGACTAGCGGACCGTAGTTCAGCCAAAAACATTCAGTACTTC; CDR3 protein: CSAQPGLADRSSAKNIQYF
clone size: .; V gene: TRBV21-1; D gene: .; J gene: TRBJ2-5; CDR3 DNA: TGTGCCAGCAGCAATCACGGCTATAAAGAGACCCAGTACTTC; CDR3 protein: CASSNHGYKETQYF
clone size: few; V gene: TRBV29-1; D gene: .; J gene: TRBJ1-2; CDR3 DNA: TGCAGCGCCACAGAAACCTCTAACTATGGCTACACCTTC; CDR3 protein: CSATETSNYGYTF
clone size: many; V gene: TRBV12-3/TRBV12-4; D gene: TRBD1; J gene: TRBJ1-5; CDR3 DNA: TGTGCCAGCAGTCCCTGGACAGGGAACGATCAGCCCCAGCATTTT; CDR3 protein: CASSPWTGNDQPQHF
clone size: many; V gene: TRBV5-1; D gene: .; J gene: TRBJ2-5; CDR3 DNA: TGCGCCACACAGAACCAAGAGACCCAGTACTTC; CDR3 protein: CATQNQETQYF
clone size: .; V gene: TRBV5-5; D gene: TRBD1; J gene: TRBJ2-5; CDR3 DNA: TGTGCCAGCAGCTTTGTGGGACAGGGGGCTTTACTCCAAGAGACCCAGTACTTC; CDR3 protein: CASSFVGQGALLQETQYF
clone size: many; V gene: TRBV25-1; D gene: .; J gene: TRBJ1-4; CDR3 DNA: TGTGCCAGCAGTGAATCTGGGACCACGGAAGAACTGTTTTTT; CDR3 protein: CASSESGTTEELFF
clone size: medium-sized; V gene: TRBV15; D gene: .; J gene: TRBJ1-5; CDR3 DNA: TGTGCCACCAGCAGAGTCGGCGTTTCCCTTGGGATTAGCAATCAGCCCCAGCATTTT; CDR3 protein: CATSRVGVSLGISNQPQHF
clone size: many; V gene: TRBV12-3/TRBV12-4; D gene: .; J gene: TRBJ1-1; CDR3 DNA: TGTGCCAGCAGTTTACAACCCCCTGGGTTAGAAGCTTTCTTT; CDR3 protein: CASSLQPPGLEAFF
clone size: many; V gene: TRBV7-2; D gene: TRBD1; J gene: TRBJ1-4; CDR3 DNA: TGTGCCAGCAGCTTAGAAGACAGGGTTGGGGAAAAACTGTTTTTT; CDR3 protein: CASSLEDRVGEKLFF
clone size: many; V gene: TRBV6-5; D gene: .; J gene: TRBJ1-1; CDR3 DNA: TGTGCCAGCAGTTTAACACGGAACACTGAAGCTTTCTTT; CDR3 protein: CASSLTRNTEAFF
clone size: many; V gene: TRBV5-1; D gene: .; J gene: TRBJ2-3; CDR3 DNA: TGCGCCAGCAGCTTGGCCGGGATGCACCCCCAGGATACGCAGTATTTT; CDR3 protein: CASSLAGMHPQDTQYF
clone size: many; V gene: TRBV12-3/TRBV12-4; D gene: .; J gene: TRBJ2-3; CDR3 DNA: TGCGCCAGCAGCTTTTCGGGGGGCACAGATACGCAGTATTTT; CDR3 protein: CASSFSGGTDTQYF
clone size: many; V gene: TRBV20-1; D gene: .; J gene: TRBJ2-3; CDR3 DNA: TGCAGTGCTAGAGATAGTAGCGACCCTCGGGATACGCAGTATTTT; CDR3 protein: CSARDSSDPRDTQYF
clone size: .; V gene: TRBV5-1; D gene: TRBD2; J gene: TRBJ2-1; CDR3 DNA: TGCGCCAGCAGCCAAACCCCGGAGCGGGGGCCCGCTAATGAGCAGTTCTTC; CDR3 protein: CASSQTPERGPANEQFF
clone size: .; V gene: TRBV4-1; D gene: .; J gene: TRBJ2-7; CDR3 DNA: TGCGCCAGCAGCCAAGGTGTGGCTTTCTCCTACGAGCAGTACTTC; CDR3 protein: CASSQGVAFSYEQYF
clone size: many; V gene: TRBV9; D gene: .; J gene: TRBJ2-3; CDR3 DNA: TGTGCCAGCAGCCCCAGAGGCGGCGGAGATACGCAGTATTTT; CDR3 protein: CASSPRGGGDTQYF
clone size: many; V gene: TRBV7-6; D gene: TRBD1; J gene: TRBJ2-2; CDR3 DNA: TGTGCCAGCAGCATGGGACAGGCCAGCACCGGGGAGCTGTTTTTT; CDR3 protein: CASSMGQASTGELFF
clone size: .; V gene: TRBV7-9; D gene: .; J gene: TRBJ1-4; CDR3 DNA: TGTGCCAGCAGTTTCAGTAGGAATAATGAAAAACTGTTTTTT; CDR3 protein: CASSFSRNNEKLFF
clone size: many; V gene: TRBV20-1; D gene: .; J gene: TRBJ2-5; CDR3 DNA: TGCAGTGCAACGCTGGACAGCCAAGAGACCCAGTACTTC; CDR3 protein: CSATLDSQETQYF
clone size: .; V gene: TRBV7-6; D gene: .; J gene: TRBJ2-5; CDR3 DNA: TGTGCCAGCAGCTTAGCGGGTGCGACCCAAGAGACCCAGTACTTC; CDR3 protein: CASSLAGATQETQYF
clone size: many; V gene: TRBV5-6; D gene: TRBD2; J gene: TRBJ2-1; CDR3 DNA: TGTGCCAGCAGCCGACTAGCGGGTTCCCACAATGAGCAGTTCTTC; CDR3 protein: CASSRLAGSHNEQFF
clone size: few; V gene: TRBV7-9; D gene: .; J gene: TRBJ2-5; CDR3 DNA: TGTGCCAGCAGCCAAACATCACTGGAAGAGACCCAGTACTTC; CDR3 protein: CASSQTSLEETQYF
clone size: many; V gene: TRBV20-1; D gene: TRBD1; J gene: TRBJ1-6; CDR3 DNA: TGCAGTGCTAGGGACGGACAGGGTAATTCACCCCTCCACTTT; CDR3 protein: CSARDGQGNSPLHF
clone size: many; V gene: TRBV20-1; D gene: TRBD1; J gene: TRBJ2-3; CDR3 DNA: TGCAGTGCCAGGGGGCAGGGATCCACAGATACGCAGTATTTT; CDR3 protein: CSARGQGSTDTQYF
clone size: many; V gene: TRBV27; D gene: TRBD1; J gene: TRBJ2-2; CDR3 DNA: TGTGCCAGCAGCTCGGGACAGGGGGCTGGATACACCGGGGAGCTGTTTTTT; CDR3 protein: CASSSGQGAGYTGELFF
clone size: .; V gene: TRBV10-3; D gene: TRBD2; J gene: TRBJ2-7; CDR3 DNA: TGTGCCATCAGTGACCCACTAGCGGGCGGCTACGAGCAGTACTTC; CDR3 protein: CAISDPLAGGYEQYF
clone size: many; V gene: TRBV5-1; D gene: .; J gene: TRBJ2-3; CDR3 DNA: TGCGCCAGCAGCTTGGTGAACGATGGAGGCACAGATACGCAGTATTTT; CDR3 protein: CASSLVNDGGTDTQYF
clone size: .; V gene: TRBV20-1; D gene: TRBD2; J gene: TRBJ2-2; CDR3 DNA: TGCAGTGCTAGAGACCGGACTAGCGATTCCCCGAACACCGGGGCGCTGTTTTTT; CDR3 protein: CSARDRTSDSPNTGALFF
clone size: many; V gene: TRBV9; D gene: TRBD1; J gene: TRBJ2-1; CDR3 DNA: TGTGCCAGCAGCCTAGGGACAGGGGGCAAGGATGAGCAGTTCTTC; CDR3 protein: CASSLGTGGKDEQFF
clone size: many; V gene: TRBV20-1; D gene: .; J gene: TRBJ2-3; CDR3 DNA: TGCAGTGCTAGAGGCCCTGTCGCAGATACGCAGTATTTT; CDR3 protein: CSARGPVADTQYF
clone size: many; V gene: TRBV7-2; D gene: .; J gene: TRBJ2-7; CDR3 DNA: TGTGCCAGCAGCTCCGATTGGGGGGACGAGCAGTACTTC; CDR3 protein: CASSSDWGDEQYF
clone size: .; V gene: TRBV3-1; D gene: .; J gene: TRBJ1-6; CDR3 DNA: TGTGCCAGCAGCCAAGAAGTAGTGGGACCTTATAATTCACCCCTCCACTTT; CDR3 protein: CASSQEVVGPYNSPLHF
clone size: .; V gene: TRBV12-3/TRBV12-4; D gene: TRBD1; J gene: TRBJ1-2; CDR3 DNA: TGTGCCAGCAGTACCGGAGGACAGGTCCTCTTACGGGGCTACACCTTC; CDR3 protein: CASSTGGQVLLRGYTF
clone size: .; V gene: TRBV4-1; D gene: TRBD2; J gene: TRBJ2-1; CDR3 DNA: TGCGCCAGCAGCCGAGTGACTAGCGGGGGGGTGTATGAGCAGTTCTTC; CDR3 protein: CASSRVTSGGVYEQFF
clone size: .; V gene: TRBV5-1; D gene: .; J gene: TRBJ2-1; CDR3 DNA: TGCGCCAGCAGCTTGGACCGTCAAAATCTGGAGTACAATGAGCAGTTCTTC; CDR3 protein: CASSLDRQNLEYNEQFF
clone size: many; V gene: TRBV5-1; D gene: .; J gene: TRBJ2-2; CDR3 DNA: TGCGCCAGCAGCTTGTGGGAAAACACCGGGGAGCTGTTTTTT; CDR3 protein: CASSLWENTGELFF
clone size: few; V gene: TRBV16; D gene: .; J gene: TRBJ2-1; CDR3 DNA: TGTGCCAGCAGCCAACCTAGAGGGGGGGCGTACAATGAGCAGTTCTTC; CDR3 protein: CASSQPRGGAYNEQFF
clone size: few; V gene: TRBV15; D gene: .; J gene: TRBJ1-3; CDR3 DNA: TGTGCCACCTCCAGACAGCCCTCTGGAAACACCATATATTTT; CDR3 protein: CATSRQPSGNTIYF
clone size: .; V gene: TRBV12-3/TRBV12-4; D gene: .; J gene: TRBJ2-1; CDR3 DNA: TGTGCCACCCCGTACTTGAGCGCCGTCTTC; CDR3 protein: CATPYLSAVF